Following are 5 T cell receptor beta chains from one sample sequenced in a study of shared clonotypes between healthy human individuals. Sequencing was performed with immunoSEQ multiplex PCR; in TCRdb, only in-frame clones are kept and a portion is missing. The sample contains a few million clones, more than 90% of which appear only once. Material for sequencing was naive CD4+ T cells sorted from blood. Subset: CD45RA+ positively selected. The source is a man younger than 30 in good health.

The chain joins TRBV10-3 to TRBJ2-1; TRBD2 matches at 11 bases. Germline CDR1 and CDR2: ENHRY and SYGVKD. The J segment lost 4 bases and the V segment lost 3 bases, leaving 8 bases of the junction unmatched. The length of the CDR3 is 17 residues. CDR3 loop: CAISEVLAGGLYNEQFF. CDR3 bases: TGTGCCATCAGTGAAGTTTTAGCGGGGGGGCTTTACAATGAGCAGTTCTTC.

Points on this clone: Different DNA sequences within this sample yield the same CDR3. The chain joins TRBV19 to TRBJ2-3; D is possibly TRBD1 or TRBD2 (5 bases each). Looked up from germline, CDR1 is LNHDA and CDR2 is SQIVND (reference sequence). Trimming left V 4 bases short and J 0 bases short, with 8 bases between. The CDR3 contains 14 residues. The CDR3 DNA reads TGTGCCAGTAGTAGAGGGGACAGCACAGATACGCAGTATTTT. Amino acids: CASSRGDSTDTQYF.

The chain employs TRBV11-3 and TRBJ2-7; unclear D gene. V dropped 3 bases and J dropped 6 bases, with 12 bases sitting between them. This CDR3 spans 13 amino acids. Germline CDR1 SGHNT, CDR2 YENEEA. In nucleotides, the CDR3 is TGTGCCAGCAGCTTGACGGGTTCGAGCGAGCAGTACTTC. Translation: CASSLTGSSEQYF.

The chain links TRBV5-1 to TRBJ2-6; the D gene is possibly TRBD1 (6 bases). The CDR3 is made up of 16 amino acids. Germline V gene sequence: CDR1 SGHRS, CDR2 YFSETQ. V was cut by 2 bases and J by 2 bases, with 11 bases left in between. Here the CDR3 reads CASSLPQGTGANVLTF. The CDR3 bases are TGCGCCAGCAGCTTACCCCAGGGGACTGGGGCCAACGTCCTGACTTTC.

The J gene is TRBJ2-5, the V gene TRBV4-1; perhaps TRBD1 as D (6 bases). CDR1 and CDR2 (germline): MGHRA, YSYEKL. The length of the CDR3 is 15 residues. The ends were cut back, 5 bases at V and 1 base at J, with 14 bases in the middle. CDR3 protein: CASSLRTETQETQYF. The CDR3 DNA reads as TGCGCCAGCAGCTTACGGACAGAGACCCAAGAGACCCAGTACTTC.